This is a list of T cell receptor beta chains from one sample in a study of T cell responses to AZD1222 COVID-19 vaccine. Assay used: immunoSEQ multiplex PCR; TCRdb lists only in-frame clones, some missing. The repertoire holds tens of thousands of clones, with 75% to 85% as singletons. Sequencing used peripheral blood, obtained on day 0 of AZD1222 vaccination. The receptors here all came from an adult in good health. The CDR3 runs from the conserved cysteine through the conserved F or W. A D gene is named only where the DNA matches it firmly. The listing skips clone size in some rows; elsewhere it reads once, few, many or a size class.

abundance: .; v_gene: TRBV7-2; j_gene: TRBJ1-1; d_gene: .; CDR3nt: TGTGCCAGCAGCTTCCTACCCAGGGATACTGAAGCTTTCTTT; CDR3aa: CASSFLPRDTEAFF
abundance: .; v_gene: TRBV29-1; j_gene: TRBJ2-1; d_gene: .; CDR3nt: TGCAGCGTTGGGTTCCGGGCTAGCGCGGACGCTGAGCAGTTCTTC; CDR3aa: CSVGFRASADAEQFF
abundance: .; v_gene: TRBV13; j_gene: TRBJ2-1; d_gene: .; CDR3nt: TGTGCCAGCAGCCCCGGGAAGTACGTCCAGTTCTTC; CDR3aa: CASSPGKYVQFF
abundance: .; v_gene: TRBV19; j_gene: TRBJ1-2; d_gene: TRBD1; CDR3nt: TGTGCCAGTAGTATCGGGACCGACAGGGCCTATGGCTACACCTTC; CDR3aa: CASSIGTDRAYGYTF
abundance: .; v_gene: TRBV10-2; j_gene: TRBJ2-7; d_gene: TRBD1; CDR3nt: TGCGCCAGCAGTGAGTCGACAGGGAGCAGGACCCCCTACGAGCAGTACTTC; CDR3aa: CASSESTGSRTPYEQYF
abundance: .; v_gene: TRBV5-5; j_gene: TRBJ1-5; d_gene: .; CDR3nt: TGTGCCAGCAGCTTACAGGGACCTCCCGGTGGACAGCCCCAGCATTTT; CDR3aa: CASSLQGPPGGQPQHF
abundance: .; v_gene: TRBV5-1; j_gene: TRBJ1-2; d_gene: .; CDR3nt: TGCGCCAGCAGCTTGGAGGGAACTAACTATGGCTACACCTTC; CDR3aa: CASSLEGTNYGYTF
abundance: .; v_gene: TRBV7-2; j_gene: TRBJ1-5; d_gene: .; CDR3nt: TGTGCCAGCAGCTTAGGTGTGGAGCCCCAGCATTTT; CDR3aa: CASSLGVEPQHF
abundance: .; v_gene: TRBV4-3; j_gene: TRBJ1-1; d_gene: TRBD1; CDR3nt: TGCGCCAGCAGCCAAACGACACACCTCAGGGGGTTTGAAGCTTTCTTT; CDR3aa: CASSQTTHLRGFEAFF
abundance: .; v_gene: TRBV7-2; j_gene: TRBJ2-1; d_gene: TRBD2; CDR3nt: TGTGCCAGCAGCTTAGGACCAGCGGGGGCAAAAGATGAGCAGTTCTTC; CDR3aa: CASSLGPAGAKDEQFF
abundance: few; v_gene: TRBV28; j_gene: TRBJ2-7; d_gene: TRBD1; CDR3nt: TGTGCCAGCACCTCGACCCAGGGGGCAGATTATAAGCAGCAGTACTTC; CDR3aa: CASTSTQGADYKQQYF
abundance: .; v_gene: TRBV5-6; j_gene: TRBJ1-1; d_gene: .; CDR3nt: TGTGCCAGCAGCCCCCGGTTATCGGGGTCTTCCCGATACACTGAAGCTTTCTTT; CDR3aa: CASSPRLSGSSRYTEAFF
abundance: once; v_gene: TRBV19; j_gene: TRBJ1-4; d_gene: TRBD1; CDR3nt: TGTGCCAGTAGTCCTACAGGGGCGCGGAATGAAAAACTGTTTTTT; CDR3aa: CASSPTGARNEKLFF
abundance: .; v_gene: TRBV7-3; j_gene: TRBJ2-3; d_gene: TRBD2; CDR3nt: TGTGCCAGCAGCCTACAGCCCGGGGGGACAGATACGCAGTATTTT; CDR3aa: CASSLQPGGTDTQYF
abundance: once; v_gene: TRBV7-6; j_gene: TRBJ2-1; d_gene: TRBD1; CDR3nt: TGTGCCAGCAGCTCGGACAGGAACTCCTACAATGAGCAGTTCTTC; CDR3aa: CASSSDRNSYNEQFF
abundance: .; v_gene: TRBV28; j_gene: TRBJ2-1; d_gene: TRBD1; CDR3nt: TGTGCCAGCAGTCCCTTGTCCGGGACAGGGTACAATGAGCAGTTCTTC; CDR3aa: CASSPLSGTGYNEQFF
abundance: .; v_gene: TRBV28; j_gene: TRBJ2-1; d_gene: .; CDR3nt: TGTGCCAGCAGTTTGTCCCACACAGGGTACAATGAGCAGTTCTTC; CDR3aa: CASSLSHTGYNEQFF
abundance: .; v_gene: TRBV9; j_gene: TRBJ2-3; d_gene: TRBD2; CDR3nt: TGTGCCAGCAGCCCCGGGGGGGGCCCAGATACGCAGTATTTT; CDR3aa: CASSPGGGPDTQYF
abundance: .; v_gene: TRBV20-1; j_gene: TRBJ2-1; d_gene: .; CDR3nt: TGCAGTGCTATAGGGAGAGGTGAGCAGTTCTTC; CDR3aa: CSAIGRGEQFF
abundance: .; v_gene: TRBV19; j_gene: TRBJ1-5; d_gene: TRBD1; CDR3nt: TGTGCCAGCCGGGACAGGGGCGCTAACAATCAGCCCCAGCATTTT; CDR3aa: CASRDRGANNQPQHF
abundance: .; v_gene: TRBV12-3/TRBV12-4; j_gene: TRBJ1-1; d_gene: .; CDR3nt: TGTGCCAGCAGTTTCCCTCGCAGTGAAGCTTTCTTT; CDR3aa: CASSFPRSEAFF
abundance: once; v_gene: TRBV4-1; j_gene: TRBJ2-5; d_gene: TRBD1; CDR3nt: TGCGCCAGCAGCTCCTGGACAGGGGATCGTACCCAGTACTTC; CDR3aa: CASSSWTGDRTQYF
abundance: .; v_gene: TRBV5-1; j_gene: TRBJ2-7; d_gene: TRBD2; CDR3nt: TGCGCCAGCAGCCAGACTAGCGGGGGATCCTACGAGCAGTACTTC; CDR3aa: CASSQTSGGSYEQYF
abundance: .; v_gene: TRBV12-3/TRBV12-4; j_gene: TRBJ1-3; d_gene: .; CDR3nt: TGTGCCAGCAGTCCCGGCATGGAAAACACCATATATTTT; CDR3aa: CASSPGMENTIYF
abundance: .; v_gene: TRBV21-1; j_gene: TRBJ2-1; d_gene: .; CDR3nt: TGTGCCAGCAGCAAGGACCAGACCTACAATGAGCAGTTCTTC; CDR3aa: CASSKDQTYNEQFF
abundance: .; v_gene: TRBV4-1; j_gene: TRBJ1-2; d_gene: TRBD1; CDR3nt: TGCGCCAGCAGCCACGACACAGGGGTTGGAGACTACACCTTC; CDR3aa: CASSHDTGVGDYTF
abundance: .; v_gene: TRBV19; j_gene: TRBJ1-6; d_gene: .; CDR3nt: TGTGCCAGTAGGATCGACAGGACGAGCAATTCACCCCTCCACTTT; CDR3aa: CASRIDRTSNSPLHF
abundance: .; v_gene: TRBV25-1; j_gene: TRBJ1-1; d_gene: .; CDR3nt: TGTGCCAGCAGTGATGAGGTGAACACTGAAGCTTTCTTT; CDR3aa: CASSDEVNTEAFF
abundance: .; v_gene: TRBV6-2/TRBV6-3; j_gene: TRBJ1-2; d_gene: TRBD1; CDR3nt: TGTGCCAGCAGTTCCAGGGGGGACCTATCTTTGTATGGCTACACCTTC; CDR3aa: CASSSRGDLSLYGYTF
abundance: few; v_gene: TRBV7-8; j_gene: TRBJ1-5; d_gene: .; CDR3nt: TGTGCCAGCAGCCTGGGGGGGGCGACGGACGGTCAGCCCCAGCATTTT; CDR3aa: CASSLGGATDGQPQHF
abundance: .; v_gene: TRBV10-3; j_gene: TRBJ2-2; d_gene: TRBD1; CDR3nt: TGTGCCATCAGTGAAGACAGGGGGCCCGGGGAGCTGTTTTTT; CDR3aa: CAISEDRGPGELFF
abundance: .; v_gene: TRBV10-3; j_gene: TRBJ2-7; d_gene: .; CDR3nt: TGTGCCATCAGTGCTGGGCTCGACGAGCAGTACTTC; CDR3aa: CAISAGLDEQYF
abundance: few; v_gene: TRBV2; j_gene: TRBJ1-5; d_gene: .; CDR3nt: TGTGCCAGCAAGTTAACAGGGAAGTCCAATCAGCCCCAGCATTTT; CDR3aa: CASKLTGKSNQPQHF
abundance: .; v_gene: TRBV19; j_gene: TRBJ2-1; d_gene: .; CDR3nt: TGTGCCAGTAGTATAGGGCCCAGGGCCCCCTACAATGAGCAGTTCTTC; CDR3aa: CASSIGPRAPYNEQFF
abundance: .; v_gene: TRBV3-1/TRBV3-2; j_gene: TRBJ2-7; d_gene: .; CDR3nt: TGTGCCAGCAGCCAGGGAGGTAGGCCCTACGAGCAGTACTTC; CDR3aa: CASSQGGRPYEQYF
abundance: .; v_gene: TRBV14; j_gene: TRBJ2-7; d_gene: .; CDR3nt: TGTGCCAGCAGCCCAATAGGGAACGAGCAGTACTTC; CDR3aa: CASSPIGNEQYF
abundance: .; v_gene: TRBV15; j_gene: TRBJ2-5; d_gene: TRBD2; CDR3nt: TGTGCCACCAGCAGAGATGGGGAGGGACGAGAGACCCAGTACTTC; CDR3aa: CATSRDGEGRETQYF
abundance: once; v_gene: TRBV5-1; j_gene: TRBJ2-5; d_gene: .; CDR3nt: TGCGCCAGCAGCTTGGGGGCAGGTCGGGAAGAGACCCAGTACTTC; CDR3aa: CASSLGAGREETQYF
abundance: .; v_gene: TRBV18; j_gene: TRBJ2-7; d_gene: .; CDR3nt: TGTGCCAGCTCACCACTTCAGGGGGGAGAGCAGTACTTC; CDR3aa: CASSPLQGGEQYF
abundance: .; v_gene: TRBV12-3/TRBV12-4; j_gene: TRBJ2-2; d_gene: .; CDR3nt: TGTGCCAGCCAACAGGGACCCGGGGAGCTGTTTTTT; CDR3aa: CASQQGPGELFF
abundance: .; v_gene: TRBV19; j_gene: TRBJ1-4; d_gene: TRBD1; CDR3nt: TGTGCCAGTAGTCGGCAGGGGGTTGAAAAACTGTTTTTT; CDR3aa: CASSRQGVEKLFF
abundance: .; v_gene: TRBV12-3/TRBV12-4; j_gene: TRBJ1-1; d_gene: .; CDR3nt: TGTGCCAGCAGTCTCCGGGGGCGTGATGAAGCTTTCTTT; CDR3aa: CASSLRGRDEAFF
abundance: .; v_gene: TRBV5-5; j_gene: TRBJ1-5; d_gene: .; CDR3nt: TGTGCCAGCAGCTTGGACGGAGAGGAGATCAATCAGCCCCAGCATTTT; CDR3aa: CASSLDGEEINQPQHF
abundance: .; v_gene: TRBV6-5; j_gene: TRBJ1-1; d_gene: .; CDR3nt: TGTGCCAGCAGTTACAAGCTTGGAGCTTTCTTT; CDR3aa: CASSYKLGAFF
abundance: .; v_gene: TRBV18; j_gene: TRBJ1-3; d_gene: .; CDR3nt: TGTGCCAGCTCACCACGGTCCAAGGGGTCGACTGGAAACACCATATATTTT; CDR3aa: CASSPRSKGSTGNTIYF
abundance: .; v_gene: TRBV27; j_gene: TRBJ1-3; d_gene: TRBD1; CDR3nt: TGTGCCAGCAGAGCCCAGGTCCCTTCGACAGGGCGCTCTGGAAACACCATATATTTT; CDR3aa: CASRAQVPSTGRSGNTIYF
abundance: few; v_gene: TRBV19; j_gene: TRBJ2-1; d_gene: .; CDR3nt: TGTGCCAGTAGTATTAGCCTCTGGCATTACAATGAGCAGTTCTTC; CDR3aa: CASSISLWHYNEQFF
abundance: once; v_gene: TRBV5-1; j_gene: TRBJ1-4; d_gene: TRBD1; CDR3nt: TGCGCCAGCAGCTTGGCCCCGACAGGGGCGAAGGAAAAACTGTTTTTT; CDR3aa: CASSLAPTGAKEKLFF
abundance: .; v_gene: TRBV2; j_gene: TRBJ1-1; d_gene: TRBD1; CDR3nt: TGTGCCAGCAGTAGACAGGGAACGACCGCTGAAGCTTTCTTT; CDR3aa: CASSRQGTTAEAFF
abundance: .; v_gene: TRBV9; j_gene: TRBJ2-7; d_gene: .; CDR3nt: TGTGCCAGCAGCCCAGCCGGGTCCTCCTACGAGCAGTACTTC; CDR3aa: CASSPAGSSYEQYF
abundance: .; v_gene: TRBV11-3; j_gene: TRBJ2-7; d_gene: .; CDR3nt: TGTGCCAGCATCCAGGGAGGTTCCTACGAGCAGTACTTC; CDR3aa: CASIQGGSYEQYF
abundance: .; v_gene: TRBV28; j_gene: TRBJ1-6; d_gene: TRBD1; CDR3nt: TGTGCCAGCAGGGGCCCGACAGGGAGTTGGTCACCCCTCCACTTT; CDR3aa: CASRGPTGSWSPLHF
abundance: .; v_gene: TRBV20-1; j_gene: TRBJ2-5; d_gene: .; CDR3nt: TGCAGTGCTAGACCGAAAGAGACCCAGTACTTC; CDR3aa: CSARPKETQYF
abundance: .; v_gene: TRBV24-1; j_gene: TRBJ2-1; d_gene: TRBD1; CDR3nt: TGTGCCACCAGTGAGTCACCGGGACAGGGTACGTACAATGAGCAGTTCTTC; CDR3aa: CATSESPGQGTYNEQFF
abundance: .; v_gene: TRBV19; j_gene: TRBJ1-3; d_gene: TRBD1; CDR3nt: TGTGCCAGTAGTATACGGACAGGGCGCTCTGGAAACACCATATATTTT; CDR3aa: CASSIRTGRSGNTIYF
abundance: .; v_gene: TRBV6-1; j_gene: TRBJ1-4; d_gene: .; CDR3nt: TGTGCCAGCAGTGAGAGGGTCGTAGGGAATGAAAAACTGTTTTTT; CDR3aa: CASSERVVGNEKLFF
abundance: .; v_gene: TRBV7-2; j_gene: TRBJ2-6; d_gene: .; CDR3nt: TGTGCCAGCAGCTTCCGAAGGGCGGTGGCTGGGGCCAACGTCCTGACTTTC; CDR3aa: CASSFRRAVAGANVLTF
abundance: .; v_gene: TRBV6-1; j_gene: TRBJ2-2; d_gene: .; CDR3nt: TGTGCCAGCAGTGAGCACATCAACGGGGGATCCGGGGAGCTGTTTTTT; CDR3aa: CASSEHINGGSGELFF